This entry concerns a single T cell receptor beta chain. Antigen unknown. The data were obtained in a study of cytomegalovirus exposure and HLA in healthy donors. Looking at the study overall: Of some 400 genotyped donors, 65% to 85% clustered with self-reported Caucasian donors. Overall study findings and caveats: Reportedly, diagnosis of cytomegalovirus status by the classifier showed high specificity and sensitivity. A later analysis appeared to link common viral pathogens to several of the most significant clusters. HLA alleles were associated with 17,000 or so TCR beta sequences in a later analysis at 0.05 false discovery rate.

The germline V gene encodes CDR1 SEHNR and CDR2 FQNEAQ (reference sequence). Trimming took 1 base from V and 4 from J, leaving 10 bases between them. The CDR3 has 14 amino acids. This PCR relied on a set of 60 Vbeta primers and 13 Jbeta primers. Using immunoSEQ multiplex PCR, the repertoire was profiled, and TCRdb retains in-frame clones only, with some absent. The sample gives 210,000 or so clones, 76% of which show up once; 0.55% to 0.75% is in the top ten. The sequenced material came from PBMCs. The V call is TRBV7-9, the J call TRBJ1-1; weak D call: TRBD1 (5 bases). The TCR sequence derives from a man aged 18 to 30 in good health and CMV-seronegative. CDR3 sequence (DNA): TGTGCCAGCAGCTTAGTCGGGGGACGCACTGAAGCTTTCTTT. Its protein is CASSLVGGRTEAFF.